The sequence of this T cell receptor (beta chain) was determined in a study of T cells in Graves' hyperthyroidism and ophthalmopathy (dated by TCRdb to about 2019). Regarding the research as a whole: Peripheral blood was sampled at the time of initial diagnosis, prior to any treatment. Prospective prediction of ophthalmopathy was tested in an independent validation cohort of 18 hyperthyroidism patients and some 17 patients who later progressed to ophthalmopathy. The paper reports TCR Vbeta CDR3 sequencing of approximately 140 peripheral blood samples: approximately 41 ophthalmopathy, roughly 74 hyperthyroidism and around 17 progressor patients. After sampling, hyperthyroidism patients received methimazole starting at 30 mg daily, and ophthalmopathy patients received high-dose intravenous methylprednisolone. In about six Graves' hyperthyroidism patients, the study also compared T-cell repertoires from thyroid tissue with T-cell repertoires from blood. The 90 to 100 discovery patients were randomly split 7:3 into training and test sets. A discovery cohort of approximately 100 patients, fewer than 50 with Graves' ophthalmopathy and approximately 60 with stable Graves' hyperthyroidism, was used to find distinguishing TCR V-J signatures. Study-wide conclusions, independent of this receptor: No statistical method was used to set the sample size in advance, and investigators knew the group allocation. Blood samples also contained most of the expanded thyroid clonotypes (frequency above 0.001), which suggests that blood repertoires may reflect thyroid immune responses. In validation, the model predicted progression to ophthalmopathy a median of about 6.8 months before onset, with over 60% sensitivity and nearly 75% specificity. A 13 V-J signature model separated ophthalmopathy from stable hyperthyroidism, with about 88% sensitivity and roughly 84% specificity in cross-validation and 80%/75% in testing.

This clonotype came up a few times. Its binding antigen is unknown. No much larger clonotype is one base removed from it; base qualities were not supplied. V lost 8 bases and J lost 6 bases; the stretch between them is 16 bases long. Including the terminal cysteine and phenylalanine, the CDR3 comprises 14 residues. Here the CDR3 DNA is all that survives: 42 bases in frame from base 1. CDR1 and CDR2, looked up from the germline V gene, are SGHTA and FQGNSA. TCR beta CDR3 regions were amplified from RNA transcripts. For the first round of RT-PCR on the TCR CDR3, the HTBI primer set was used together with the Qiagen OneStep RT-PCR kit. A second multiplex PCR round built the libraries, followed by size selection and purification. Libraries were sequenced paired-end with 100 bp reads on an Illumina HiSeq2000. On the study's bioinformatics: SOAPnuke was used to process the raw data, throwing out any read that contained adapters or uncalled bases, had a mean Phred below 15, or lacked an exact constant-primer or identifier match. High-quality paired reads were merged with COPE v1.2.5, and unique nucleotide sequences were defined as clonotypes. MiTCR v1.1 was used to align clonotypes to the IMGT TRBV, TRBD and TRBJ reference segments. Only V-J combinations with frequency above 0.0001, covering about 99% of repertoires, were analysed. A TCS score was defined as the ratio between F50 (clonal expansion) and ExV (chaos), using BLOSUM62-based TCRdist between CDR3 peptides within each V-J. Welch's t-statistics and random forest reduced 450 to 600 V-J features to 13, which were used in a naive Bayes classifier (R e1071). Thyroid-blood repertoire similarity was quantified with the Morisita-Horn index. In TCRdb, the public reads were trimmed at Q25 with fastp and aligned with MiXCR, with productive beta chains retained. Each entry merges the rows of one CDR3 protein and shows their most common DNA and genes. In this record, the V and J calls reflect TCRdb's handling and not the investigators' own analysis. The sample table records hundreds of thousands of distinct CDR3 sequences; approximately 40% of these occur just once. The ten largest clonotypes hold approximately 8.7% of the sample.

Stable Graves' hyperthyroidism was defined as the absence of progression to ophthalmopathy over 18 months of follow-up. Hyperthyroidism patients were newly diagnosed, with disease duration under 2 months, and aged 18 to 65 years. Patients with uncontrolled infections, other autoimmune diseases, pregnancy or lactation were excluded. Diagnoses relied on clinical symptoms, serum thyroxine and TRAb, thyroid ultrasound and orbital computed tomography. PBMCs were separated from under 12 ml of fresh peripheral blood using Ficoll-Paque density gradient centrifugation. Total RNA was extracted using Trizol reagent, and RNA quality was assessed on an Agilent 2100 Bioanalyzer.

The sequence links TRBV7-2 to TRBJ1-4; TRBD1 might be the D gene, on 5 matching bases. Sequences were obtained from blood. This receptor was taken from a man between 18 and 29 years old with Graves' hyperthyroidism. CDR3 protein: CASRRGAGHEKLFF. The DNA reads as follows: TGTGCCAGCCGCCGCGGCGCGGGGCATGAAAAACTGTTTTTT.